Given below is one T cell receptor beta chain in context. In the study's own analysis: Estimation of nucleated cell counts relied on the amplification of reference gene primers. Profiling relied on immunoSEQ multiplex PCR, and the TCRdb table lists in-frame clones only, not all of them. V and J calls and clone size are given by that table; D and trimming were obtained from the DNA. The sample consists of tens of thousands of clones, about 80% of them appearing once. These data are taken from a study of blood T cell repertoires in COVID-19. Study-wide context: Researchers got acute and convalescent COVID-19 samples from the United States, Italy and Spain. The cDNA or gDNA used as material had been derived from T cells, B-cell-depleted T cells, or PBMCs.

Germline CDR1 reads MDHEN; CDR2 reads SYDVKM. The CDR3 totals 15 residues. Trimming stripped 4 bases from V and 7 bases from J, with 20 bases between. The clonotype originates from a human donor in a cohort sampled during active COVID-19. The source material was peripheral blood. The chain links TRBV28 to TRBJ2-7; D might be TRBD1 (6 bases). The CDR3 region has the DNA TGTGCCAGCAGTTCCTCCGGGTCCCAGGGGCCGGAGCAGTACTTC. Protein: CASSSSGSQGPEQYF.